This entry features one T cell receptor beta chain sequence. The antigen is not known. V dropped 2 bases and J dropped 4 bases, with 12 bases sitting between them. CDR1 and CDR2 (germline): MNHEY, SVGEGT. The CDR3 length is 14 residues. This sample was included in a study of regulatory T cells in long-lasting Graves disease. Study at large: Persistence in Graves' disease denoted antithyroid drug use beyond 5 years alongside positive TSH receptor antibodies. The study, taken as a whole, reports: Persistent Graves' disease cases displayed lower TCR diversity than newly diagnosed ones. The study found persistent patients shared more public clonotypes (around 2,500) than new patients (nearly 1,000).

HTBI primers from iRepertoire and Arm-PCR of CDR3 regions yielded the TCR beta libraries. As originally analysed: Looking across samples, the authors found some 60 TRBV and 14 to 15 TRBJ segments. TCRdb analysed the multiplex PCR reads with MiXCR anew, one entry per CDR3 protein. TCRdb's processing, not the study's, gives the V and J calls here. The data hold hundreds of thousands of distinct CDR3 sequences, with around 21% observed a single time. Time point described: persistent/refractory GD, antithyroid drugs over 5 years with positive TRAb. Construction of the TCR library relied on RNA isolated from PBMCs.

This specimen was peripheral blood mononuclear cells (PBMCs), taken when the disease was refractory, from a patient treated with antithyroid drugs. This receptor was obtained from a female donor with Graves disease. The rearrangement links TRBV6-2 or TRBV6-3 to TRBJ2-7; weak D call: TRBD2 (5 bases). CDR3 amino acids: CASSYRGLGYEQYF. Written as DNA, the CDR3 is TGTGCCAGCAGTTACAGAGGGCTGGGGTACGAGCAGTACTTC.